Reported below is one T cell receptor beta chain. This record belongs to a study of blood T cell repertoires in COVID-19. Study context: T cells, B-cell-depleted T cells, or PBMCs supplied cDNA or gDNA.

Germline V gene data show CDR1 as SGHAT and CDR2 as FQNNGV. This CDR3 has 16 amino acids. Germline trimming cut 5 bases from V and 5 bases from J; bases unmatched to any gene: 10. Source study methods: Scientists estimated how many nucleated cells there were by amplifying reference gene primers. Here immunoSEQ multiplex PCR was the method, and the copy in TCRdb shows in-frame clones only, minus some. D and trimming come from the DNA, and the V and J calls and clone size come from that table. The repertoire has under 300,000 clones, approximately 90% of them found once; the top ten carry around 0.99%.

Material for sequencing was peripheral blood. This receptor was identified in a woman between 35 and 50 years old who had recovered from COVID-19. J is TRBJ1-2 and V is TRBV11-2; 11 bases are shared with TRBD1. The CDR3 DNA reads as TGTGCCAGCAGCCCATCTGGACAGGGGGCTTTGTATGGCTACACCTTC. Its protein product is CASSPSGQGALYGYTF.